The 17 T cell receptor beta chains below come from one sample, sequenced in a study of T cell responses to AZD1222 COVID-19 vaccine (TCRdb year 2021). Preparation of the library involved the immunoSEQ multiplex PCR assay. TCRdb carries this immuneACCESS record with in-frame sequences only. Its versions omit some clonotypes, under half of them owing to an unresolved V gene in the studies checked, with the rest unexplained. The sample data list approximately 160,000 clones, and 85% to 95% of these were observed just once. The biggest ten clones account for 0.9% of the sample. In the paper's terms, the time point label means: baseline before first vaccination. The sequences come from peripheral blood, collected on day 0 of AZD1222 vaccination. Receptor source: an adult in good health.

This clone was observed a few times. V usage is TRBV24-1 and J usage is TRBJ2-7, with D possibly TRBD2 on 6 matching bases. The CDR3 has 13 residues. From germline, CDR1 is KGHDR and CDR2 SFDVKD. Trimming cost V 5 bases and J 2 bases, with 9 bases left between them. CDR3 region: CATSAGEAYEQYF. The CDR3 nucleotides read TGTGCCACCAGTGCGGGGGAAGCCTACGAGCAGTACTTC.

This rearrangement joins TRBV27 to TRBJ1-2; D is ambiguous. V gave up 6 bases and J gave up 6 bases, with 17 bases separating them. The CDR3 sequence is 14 residues long. Germline CDR1 and CDR2: MNHEY and SMNVEV (reference sequence). The CDR3 reads CASRRTGIRNGYTF. The CDR3 bases are TGTGCCAGCAGGCGGACTGGGATCCGTAATGGCTACACCTTC.

On this clone itself: Its ends do not fully match the called genes, so a read error is possible. The V and J genes are TRBV10-3 and TRBJ1-6; the D is unclear. The CDR3 sequence is 14 residues long. Germline loops: CDR1 ENHRY, CDR2 SYGVKD. The CDR3 DNA follows: TGTGCCATCGGTGAGGGCGGGAAGGACTCACCCCTCCACTTT. This gives the protein CAIGEGGKDSPLHF.

The chain carries TRBV15 and TRBJ1-5; D may be TRBD1 (6 bases). From germline, CDR1 is LNHNV and CDR2 YYDKDF (reference sequence). The CDR3 loop spans 14 amino acids. Trimming took 3 bases from V and 3 from J, leaving 9 bases between them. Written as DNA, the CDR3 is TGTGCCACCAGCAGGAGGGGGGACAATCAGCCCCAGCATTTT. It encodes CATSRRGDNQPQHF.

This sequence joins TRBV30 and TRBJ1-1, with a weak D call TRBD1 (5 bases). Germline V gene sequence: CDR1 GTSNPN, CDR2 SVGIG (reference sequence). V was shortened by 5 bases and J by 0 bases, with 10 bases between the two germline ends. The CDR3 sequence is 13 residues long. DNA for the CDR3: TGTGCCTGGGATGACAGCTTGAACACTGAAGCTTTCTTT. Translated: CAWDDSLNTEAFF.

V is TRBV4-1 and J is TRBJ1-1, with a possible D match to TRBD1 (6 bases). V dropped 2 bases and J dropped 3 bases, with 13 bases sitting between them. The CDR3 consists of 15 residues. Germline V gene sequence: CDR1 MGHRA, CDR2 YSYEKL. The CDR3 bases are TGCGCCAGCAGCCAAACAGGGACGCTGTACACTGAAGCTTTCTTT. Translated, it gives CASSQTGTLYTEAFF.

J is TRBJ1-1 and V is TRBV12-3 or TRBV12-4, with D possibly matching TRBD1 (5 bases). V lost 3 bases and J lost 3, with 8 bases in between. The length of the CDR3 is 13 residues. The CDR3 sequence is CASSFWGDTEAFF. The CDR3 coding sequence is TGTGCCAGCAGTTTCTGGGGGGACACTGAAGCTTTCTTT.

Regarding this clone: The junction and the germline gene differ at one end; a read error may be behind it. The V and J genes are TRBV27 and TRBJ1-2; tentative D call: TRBD1 (5 bases). CDR3 length: 11 amino acids. Germline assignment: CDR1 MNHEY and CDR2 SMNVEV (reference sequence). Here the CDR3 reads CASSSAGTWQF. Here the CDR3 DNA reads TGTGCCAGCAGTTCGGCCGGGACTTGGCAATTC.

The gene calls are TRBV5-1 and TRBJ1-2; the D gene is possibly TRBD1 (5 bases). The V gene's germline CDR1 is SGHRS and CDR2 YFSETQ. CDR3 length equals 14 residues. V lost 7 bases, J lost 0 bases, and 13 bases lay in between. The CDR3 bases are TGCGCCAGCGCCGACTCAGGGACTAACTATGGCTACACCTTC. It translates to CASADSGTNYGYTF.

This chain's CDR3 is CASRNGPIANYGYTF. CDR3 sequence (DNA): TGCGCCAGCAGAAATGGCCCTATCGCTAACTATGGCTACACCTTC. The V gene is TRBV5-1, the J gene TRBJ1-2, with unresolved D. V was pared by 5 bases and J by 0 bases, with 14 bases between. CDR1 is SGHRS, CDR2 YFSETQ, per germline. The CDR3 has 15 residues.

This chain connects TRBV5-1 to TRBJ1-3; D is unresolved. The CDR3 totals 15 residues. V was shortened by 4 bases and J by 0 bases, with 11 bases between the two germline ends. From germline, CDR1 is SGHRS and CDR2 YFSETQ. The CDR3 DNA follows: TGCGCCAGCAGCCTGGCGGCAAGCTCTGGAAACACCATATATTTT. This gives the protein CASSLAASSGNTIYF.

This chain uses TRBV7-9 with TRBJ1-1, with D unresolved. CDR1 and CDR2 (germline): SEHNR, FQNEAQ (reference sequence). The CDR3 sequence is 13 residues long. Trimming shortened V by 6 bases and J by 9 bases, and 17 bases separated the two germline ends. The CDR3 coding sequence is TGTGCCAGCAGTCAAAGCCGGACTGAGAAAGCTTTCTTT. Translating it yields CASSQSRTEKAFF.

This clone came up once. This chain joins TRBV5-1 and TRBJ2-3; D ambiguous. Germline V gene data show CDR1 as SGHRS and CDR2 as YFSETQ. The CDR3 is 13 residues long. Trimming left V 0 bases short and J 4 bases short, with 6 bases between. The CDR3 bases are TGCGCCAGCAGCTTGGTTGCGGCAGATACGCAGTATTTT. It is translated as CASSLVAADTQYF.

This chain connects TRBV5-1 to TRBJ1-2; 7 nucleotides agree with TRBD1. The V and J ends lost 5 bases and 4 bases, in that order; junction bases with no gene match: 11. There are 15 residues in the CDR3. Germline CDR1 reads SGHRS; CDR2 reads YFSETQ. Written as DNA, the CDR3 is TGCGCCAGCAGACTAAATCGGGACAGCCCCTATGGCTACACCTTC. It translates to CASRLNRDSPYGYTF.

The chain joins TRBV4-1 to TRBJ1-2; tentative D call: TRBD1 (5 bases). The CDR3 loop spans 14 amino acids. Trimming pared 5 bases from V and 4 bases from J, leaving 14 bases between. CDR1 and CDR2 from the germline V gene are MGHRA and YSYEKL. The CDR3 spells CASSDRRDPYGYTF. The CDR3 bases are TGCGCCAGCAGCGACCGTCGGGACCCCTATGGCTACACCTTC.

The chain employs TRBV10-2 and TRBJ1-1; D may be TRBD1 (6 bases). Germline loops: CDR1 WSHSY, CDR2 SAAADI. The CDR3 extends over 15 amino acids. The ends were cut back, 0 bases at V and 2 bases at J, with 10 bases in the middle. This chain's CDR3 is CASSESTQGNTEAFF. The CDR3 coding sequence is TGCGCCAGCAGTGAGTCGACACAGGGAAACACTGAAGCTTTCTTT.

The chain has TRBV28 and TRBJ1-5; 7 bases match TRBD1. The V gene end was trimmed by 10 bases and the J gene end by 3 bases; junction bases not matched to a gene: 6. The CDR3 totals 13 residues. Germline V gene lookup returns CDR1 MDHEN and CDR2 SYDVKM. The CDR3 DNA follows: TGTGCCATCAAACAGGGGATCAATCAGCCCCAGCATTTT. Its protein is CAIKQGINQPQHF.